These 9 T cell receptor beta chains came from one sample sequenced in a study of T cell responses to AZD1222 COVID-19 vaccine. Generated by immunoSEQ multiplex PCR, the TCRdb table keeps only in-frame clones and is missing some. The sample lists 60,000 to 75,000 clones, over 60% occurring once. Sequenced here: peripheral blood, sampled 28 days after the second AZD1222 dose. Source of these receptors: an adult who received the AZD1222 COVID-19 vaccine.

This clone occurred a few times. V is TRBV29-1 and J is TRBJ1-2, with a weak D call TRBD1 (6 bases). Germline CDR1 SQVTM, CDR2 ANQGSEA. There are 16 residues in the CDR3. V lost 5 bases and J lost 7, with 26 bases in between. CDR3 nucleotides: TGCAGCGTTCCCCGAGCTGATCAGGGGAGGTTTGTTGGCTACACCTTC. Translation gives CSVPRADQGRFVGYTF.

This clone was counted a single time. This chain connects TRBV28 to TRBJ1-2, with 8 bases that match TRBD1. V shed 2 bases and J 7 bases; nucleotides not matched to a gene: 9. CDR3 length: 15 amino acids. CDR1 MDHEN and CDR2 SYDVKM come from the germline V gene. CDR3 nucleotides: TGTGCCAGCAGTTTAACTGGGACAGGAGGCTCTGGCTACACCTTC. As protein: CASSLTGTGGSGYTF.

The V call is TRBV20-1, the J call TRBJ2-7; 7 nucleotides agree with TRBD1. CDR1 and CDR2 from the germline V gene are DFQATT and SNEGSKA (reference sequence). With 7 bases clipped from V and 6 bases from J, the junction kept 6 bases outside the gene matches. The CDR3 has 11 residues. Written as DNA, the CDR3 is TGCAGTGGGGGGTCAGGGGGCGAGCAGTACTTC. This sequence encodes CSGGSGGEQYF.

The CDR3 nucleotides are TGTGCCAGCAGTTACTCCTTTGAGGGCGGGGGGCCGCCGATTGAAGAGACCCAGTACTTC. Its protein is CASSYSFEGGGPPIEETQYF. The genes are TRBV6-2 or TRBV6-3 and TRBJ2-5, with 8 bases identical to TRBD2. CDR1 and CDR2 (germline): MNHEY, SVGEGT. The CDR3 has 20 residues. Losses at the gene ends were 0 bases for V and 3 bases for J; bases not matched to a gene: 18.

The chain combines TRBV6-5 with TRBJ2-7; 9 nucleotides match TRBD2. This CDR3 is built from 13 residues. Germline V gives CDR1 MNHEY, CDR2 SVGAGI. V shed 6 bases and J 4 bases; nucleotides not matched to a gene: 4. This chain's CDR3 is CASRAGLAYEQYF. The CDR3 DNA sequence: TGTGCCAGCAGAGCGGGACTAGCTTACGAGCAGTACTTC.

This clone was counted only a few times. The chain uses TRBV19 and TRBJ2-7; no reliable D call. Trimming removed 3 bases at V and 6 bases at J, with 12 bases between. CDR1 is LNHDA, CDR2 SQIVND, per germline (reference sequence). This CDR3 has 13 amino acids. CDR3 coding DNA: TGTGCCAGTAGTATTGCCCAGGCAGGCGAGCAGTACTTC. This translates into CASSIAQAGEQYF.

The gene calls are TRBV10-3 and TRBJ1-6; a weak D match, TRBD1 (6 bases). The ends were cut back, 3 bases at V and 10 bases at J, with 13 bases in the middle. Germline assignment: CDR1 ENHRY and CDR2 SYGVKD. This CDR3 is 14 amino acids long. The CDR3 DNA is TGTGCCATCAGTGAACGGAAGGGGGACTCACCCCTCCACTTT. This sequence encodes CAISERKGDSPLHF.

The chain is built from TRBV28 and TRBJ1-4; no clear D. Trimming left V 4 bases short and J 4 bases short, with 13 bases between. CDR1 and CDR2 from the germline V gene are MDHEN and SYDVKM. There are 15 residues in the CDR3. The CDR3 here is CASSSTYLLNEKLFF. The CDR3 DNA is TGTGCCAGCAGTTCCACTTACCTACTTAATGAAAAACTGTTTTTT.

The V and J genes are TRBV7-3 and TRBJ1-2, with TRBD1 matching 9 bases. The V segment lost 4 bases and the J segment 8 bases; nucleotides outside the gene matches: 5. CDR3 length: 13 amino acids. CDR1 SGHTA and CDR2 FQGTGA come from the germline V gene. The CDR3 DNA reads TGTGCCAGCAGCTCGACAGGGGGGGTCGGCTACACCTTC. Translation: CASSSTGGVGYTF.